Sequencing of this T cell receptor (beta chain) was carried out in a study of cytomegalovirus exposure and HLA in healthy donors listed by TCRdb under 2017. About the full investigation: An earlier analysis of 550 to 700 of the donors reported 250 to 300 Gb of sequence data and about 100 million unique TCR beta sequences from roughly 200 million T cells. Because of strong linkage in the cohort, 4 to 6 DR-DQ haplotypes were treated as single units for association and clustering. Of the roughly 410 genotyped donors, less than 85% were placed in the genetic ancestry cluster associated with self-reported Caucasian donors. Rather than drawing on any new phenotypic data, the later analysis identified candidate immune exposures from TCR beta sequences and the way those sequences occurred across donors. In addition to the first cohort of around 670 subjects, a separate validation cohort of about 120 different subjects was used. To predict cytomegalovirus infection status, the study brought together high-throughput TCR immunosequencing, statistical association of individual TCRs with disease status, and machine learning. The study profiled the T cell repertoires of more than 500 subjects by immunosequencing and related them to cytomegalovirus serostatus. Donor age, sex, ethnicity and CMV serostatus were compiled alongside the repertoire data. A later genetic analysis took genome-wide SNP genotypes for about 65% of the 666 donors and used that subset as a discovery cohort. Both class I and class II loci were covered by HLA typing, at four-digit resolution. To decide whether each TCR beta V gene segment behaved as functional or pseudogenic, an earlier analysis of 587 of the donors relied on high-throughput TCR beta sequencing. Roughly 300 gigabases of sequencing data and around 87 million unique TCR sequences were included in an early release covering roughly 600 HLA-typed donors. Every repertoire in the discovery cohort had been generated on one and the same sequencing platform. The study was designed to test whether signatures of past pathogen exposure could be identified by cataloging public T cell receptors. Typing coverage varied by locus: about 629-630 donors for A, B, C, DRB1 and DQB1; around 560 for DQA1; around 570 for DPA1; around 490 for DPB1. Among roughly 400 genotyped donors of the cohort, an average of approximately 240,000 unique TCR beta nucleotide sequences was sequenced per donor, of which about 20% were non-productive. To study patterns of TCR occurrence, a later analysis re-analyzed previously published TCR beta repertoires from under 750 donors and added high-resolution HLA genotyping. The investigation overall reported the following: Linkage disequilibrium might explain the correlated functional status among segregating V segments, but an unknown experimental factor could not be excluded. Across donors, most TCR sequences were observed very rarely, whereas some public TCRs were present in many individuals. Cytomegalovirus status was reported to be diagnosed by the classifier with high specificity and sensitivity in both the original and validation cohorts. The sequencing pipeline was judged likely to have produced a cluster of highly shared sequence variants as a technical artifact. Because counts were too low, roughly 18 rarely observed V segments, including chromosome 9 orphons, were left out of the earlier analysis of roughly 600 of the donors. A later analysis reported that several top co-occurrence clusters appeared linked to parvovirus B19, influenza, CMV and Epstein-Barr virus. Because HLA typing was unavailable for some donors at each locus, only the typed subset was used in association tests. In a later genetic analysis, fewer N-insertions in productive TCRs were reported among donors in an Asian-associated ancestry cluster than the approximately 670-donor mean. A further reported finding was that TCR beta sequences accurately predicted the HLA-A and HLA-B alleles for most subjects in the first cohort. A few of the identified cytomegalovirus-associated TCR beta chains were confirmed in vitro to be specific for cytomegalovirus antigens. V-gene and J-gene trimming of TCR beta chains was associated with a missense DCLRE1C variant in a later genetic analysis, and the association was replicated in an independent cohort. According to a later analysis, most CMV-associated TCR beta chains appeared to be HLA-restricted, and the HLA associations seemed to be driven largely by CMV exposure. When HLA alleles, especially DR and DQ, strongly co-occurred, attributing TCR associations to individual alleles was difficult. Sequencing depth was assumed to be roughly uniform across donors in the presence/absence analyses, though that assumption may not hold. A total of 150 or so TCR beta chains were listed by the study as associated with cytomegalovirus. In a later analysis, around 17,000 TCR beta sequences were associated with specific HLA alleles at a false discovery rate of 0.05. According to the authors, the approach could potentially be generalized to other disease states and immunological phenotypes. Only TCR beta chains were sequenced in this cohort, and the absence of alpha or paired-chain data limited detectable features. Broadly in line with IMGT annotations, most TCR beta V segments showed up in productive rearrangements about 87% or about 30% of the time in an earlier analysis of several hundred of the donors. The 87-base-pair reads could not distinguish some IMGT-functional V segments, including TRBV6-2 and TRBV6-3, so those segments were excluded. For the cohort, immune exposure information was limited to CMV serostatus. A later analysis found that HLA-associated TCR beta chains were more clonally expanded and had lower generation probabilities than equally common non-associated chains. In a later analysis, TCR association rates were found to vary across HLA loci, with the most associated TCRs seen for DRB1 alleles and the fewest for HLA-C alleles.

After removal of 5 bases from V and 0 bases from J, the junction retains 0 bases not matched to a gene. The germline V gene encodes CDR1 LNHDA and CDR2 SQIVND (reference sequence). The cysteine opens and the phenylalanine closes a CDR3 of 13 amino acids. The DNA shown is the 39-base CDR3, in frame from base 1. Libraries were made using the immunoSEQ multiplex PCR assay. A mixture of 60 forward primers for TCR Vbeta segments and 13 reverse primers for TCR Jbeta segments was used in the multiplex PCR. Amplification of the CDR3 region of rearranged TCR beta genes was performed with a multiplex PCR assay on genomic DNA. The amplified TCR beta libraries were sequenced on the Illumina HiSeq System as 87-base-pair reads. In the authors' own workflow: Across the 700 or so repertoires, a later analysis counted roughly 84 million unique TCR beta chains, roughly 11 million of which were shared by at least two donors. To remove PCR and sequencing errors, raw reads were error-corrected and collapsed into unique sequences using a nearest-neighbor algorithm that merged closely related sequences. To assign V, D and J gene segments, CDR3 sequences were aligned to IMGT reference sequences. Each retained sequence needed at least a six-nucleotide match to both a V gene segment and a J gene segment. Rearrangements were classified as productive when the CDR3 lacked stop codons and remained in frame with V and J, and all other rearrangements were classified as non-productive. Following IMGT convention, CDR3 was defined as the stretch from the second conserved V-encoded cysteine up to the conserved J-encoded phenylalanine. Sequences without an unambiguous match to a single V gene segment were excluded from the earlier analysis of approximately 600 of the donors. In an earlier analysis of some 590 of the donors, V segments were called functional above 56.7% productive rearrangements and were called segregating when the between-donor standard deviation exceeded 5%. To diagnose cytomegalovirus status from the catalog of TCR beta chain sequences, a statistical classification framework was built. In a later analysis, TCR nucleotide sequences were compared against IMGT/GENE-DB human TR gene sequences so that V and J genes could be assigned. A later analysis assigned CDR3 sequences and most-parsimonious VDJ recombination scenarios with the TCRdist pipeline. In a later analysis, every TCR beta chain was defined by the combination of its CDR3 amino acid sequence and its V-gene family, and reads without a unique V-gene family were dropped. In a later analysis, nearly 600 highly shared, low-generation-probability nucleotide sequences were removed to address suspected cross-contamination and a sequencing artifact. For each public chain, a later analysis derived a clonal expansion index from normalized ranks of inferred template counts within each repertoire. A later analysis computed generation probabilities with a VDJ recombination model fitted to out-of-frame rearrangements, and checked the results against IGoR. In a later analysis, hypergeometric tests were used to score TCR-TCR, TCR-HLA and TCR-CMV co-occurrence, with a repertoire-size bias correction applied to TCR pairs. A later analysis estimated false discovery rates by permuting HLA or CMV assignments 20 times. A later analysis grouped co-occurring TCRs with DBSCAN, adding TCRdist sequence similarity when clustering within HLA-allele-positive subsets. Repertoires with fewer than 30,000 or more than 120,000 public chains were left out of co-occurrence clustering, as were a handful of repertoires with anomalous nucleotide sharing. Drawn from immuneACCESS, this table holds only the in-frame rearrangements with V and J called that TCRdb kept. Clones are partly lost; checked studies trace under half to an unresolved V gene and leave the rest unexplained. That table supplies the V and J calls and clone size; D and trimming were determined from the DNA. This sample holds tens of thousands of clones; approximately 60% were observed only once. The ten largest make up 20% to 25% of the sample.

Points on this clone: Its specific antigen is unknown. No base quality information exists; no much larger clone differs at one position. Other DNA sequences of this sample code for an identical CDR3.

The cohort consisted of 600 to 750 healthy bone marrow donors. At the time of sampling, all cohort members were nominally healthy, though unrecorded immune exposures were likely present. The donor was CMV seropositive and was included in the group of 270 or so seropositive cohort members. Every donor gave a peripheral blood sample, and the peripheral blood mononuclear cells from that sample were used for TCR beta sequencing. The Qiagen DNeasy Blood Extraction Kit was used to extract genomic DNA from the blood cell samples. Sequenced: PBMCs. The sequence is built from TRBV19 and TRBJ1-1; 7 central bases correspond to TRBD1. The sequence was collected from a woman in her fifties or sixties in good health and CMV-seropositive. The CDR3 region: CASSDRVNTEAFF. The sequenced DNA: TGTGCCAGTAGTGACAGGGTGAACACTGAAGCTTTCTTT. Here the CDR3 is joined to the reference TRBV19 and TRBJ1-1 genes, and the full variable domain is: DGGITQSPKYLFRKEGQNVTLSCEQNLNHDAMYWYRQDPGQGLRLIYYSQIVNDFQKGDIAEGYSVSREKKESFPLTVTSAQKNPTAFYLCASSDRVNTEAFFGQGTRLTVV.